This TCR beta chain is drawn from a study of T cells after yellow fever vaccination. Germline CDR1 LNHDA, CDR2 SQIVND (reference sequence). CDR3 length: 15 residues. V was clipped by 5 bases and J by 5 bases, with 18 bases between them. TCRdb re-called the 5' RACE reads with MiXCR, one entry per CDR3 protein. Seen here are around 180,000 distinct CDR3 sequences, approximately 6.2% observed once, and the top ten hold nearly 3%. General study findings and limits: Post-booster repertoires again held most primary-vaccination clones (around 95% CD4, roughly 90% CD8).

For this clonotype: Its specificity is not known.

Sequenced material: CD4+ T cells sorted from PBMCs, taken on the day of the first yellow fever vaccination. This clonotype originated in a man between 18 and 29 years old who received the YFV17D yellow fever vaccine. The chain recombines TRBV19 with TRBJ2-5, with D unresolved. CDR3 coding DNA: TGTGCCAGTAGTTGGGATTACCCCCAAGGGGAGACCCAGTACTTC. Its protein product is CASSWDYPQGETQYF.